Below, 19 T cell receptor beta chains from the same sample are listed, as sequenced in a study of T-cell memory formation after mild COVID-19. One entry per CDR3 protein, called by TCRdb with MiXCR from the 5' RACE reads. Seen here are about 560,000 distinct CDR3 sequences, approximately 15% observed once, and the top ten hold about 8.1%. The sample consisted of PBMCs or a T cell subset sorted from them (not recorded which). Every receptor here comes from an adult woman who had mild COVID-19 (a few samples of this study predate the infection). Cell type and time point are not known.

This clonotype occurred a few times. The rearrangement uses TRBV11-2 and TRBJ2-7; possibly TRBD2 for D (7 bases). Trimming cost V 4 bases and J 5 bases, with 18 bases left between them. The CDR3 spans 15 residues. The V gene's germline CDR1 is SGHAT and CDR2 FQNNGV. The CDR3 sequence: CASSSLGGGIDEQYF. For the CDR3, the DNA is TGTGCCAGCAGCTCACTGGGGGGGGGCATCGACGAGCAGTACTTC.

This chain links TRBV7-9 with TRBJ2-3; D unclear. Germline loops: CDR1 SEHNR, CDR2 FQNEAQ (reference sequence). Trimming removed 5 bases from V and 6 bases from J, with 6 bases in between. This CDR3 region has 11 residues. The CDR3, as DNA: TGTGCCAGCAGCGGCCCGGATACGCAGTATTTT. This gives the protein CASSGPDTQYF.

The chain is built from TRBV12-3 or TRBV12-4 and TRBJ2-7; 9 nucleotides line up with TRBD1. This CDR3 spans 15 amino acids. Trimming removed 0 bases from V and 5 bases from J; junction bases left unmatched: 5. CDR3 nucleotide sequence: TGTGCCAGCAGTTTAGCTCGGACAGGGGTGGACGAGCAGTACTTC. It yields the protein CASSLARTGVDEQYF.

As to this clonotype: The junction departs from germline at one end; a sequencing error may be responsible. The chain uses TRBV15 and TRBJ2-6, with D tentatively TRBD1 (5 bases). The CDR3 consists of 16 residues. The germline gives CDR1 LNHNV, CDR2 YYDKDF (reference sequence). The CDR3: CATSRGHLSGANVLTF. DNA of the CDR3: TGTGCCACCAGCAGAGGACACCTCTCTGGGGCCAACGTCTTGACTTTC.

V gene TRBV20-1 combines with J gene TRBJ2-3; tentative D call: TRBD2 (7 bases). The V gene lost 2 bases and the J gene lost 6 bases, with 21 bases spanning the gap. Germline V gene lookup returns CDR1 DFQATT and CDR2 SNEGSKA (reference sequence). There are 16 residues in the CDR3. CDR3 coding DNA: TGCAGTGCTAGATTGCGCGGGGGCGACCCCTTGGATACGCAGTATTTT. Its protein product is CSARLRGGDPLDTQYF.

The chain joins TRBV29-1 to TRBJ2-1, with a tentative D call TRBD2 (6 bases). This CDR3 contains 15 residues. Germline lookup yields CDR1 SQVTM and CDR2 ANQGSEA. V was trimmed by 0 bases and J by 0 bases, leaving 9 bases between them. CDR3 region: CSVEEGLLSYNEQFF. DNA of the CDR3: TGCAGCGTTGAAGAGGGACTGCTCTCCTACAATGAGCAGTTCTTC.

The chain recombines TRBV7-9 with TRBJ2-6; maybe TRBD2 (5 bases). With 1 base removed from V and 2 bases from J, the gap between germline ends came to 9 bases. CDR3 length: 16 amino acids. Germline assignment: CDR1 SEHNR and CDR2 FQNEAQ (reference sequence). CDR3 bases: TGTGCCAGCAGCTTAGGGTCCGGGACTGGGGCCAACGTCCTGACTTTC. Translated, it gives CASSLGSGTGANVLTF.

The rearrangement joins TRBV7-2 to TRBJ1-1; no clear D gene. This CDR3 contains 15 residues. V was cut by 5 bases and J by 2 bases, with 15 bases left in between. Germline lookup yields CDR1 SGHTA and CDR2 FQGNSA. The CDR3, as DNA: TGTGCCAGCAGCCTCGTGGGTAGGGTCAACACTGAAGCTTTCTTT. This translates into CASSLVGRVNTEAFF.

The CDR3 is CASSQGTGARTDTQYF. In DNA, the CDR3 is TGTGCCAGCAGCCAAGGGACAGGGGCTCGCACAGATACGCAGTATTTT. The V gene is TRBV5-6, the J gene TRBJ2-3; TRBD1 aligns across 10 bases. This CDR3 has 16 amino acids. The V gene's germline CDR1 is SGHDT and CDR2 YYEEEE. Unmatched junction bases numbered 6, after V lost 4 bases and J lost 1 base.

The DNA of the CDR3 is TGTGCCAGCAGCGTAGCTACGGGAGAGACCCAGTACTTC. This codes for CASSVATGETQYF. The J gene is TRBJ2-5, the V gene TRBV9, with D unclear. Germline-derived CDR1 and CDR2 are SGDLS and YYNGEE. The V end was cut by 0 bases, the J end by 4 bases, with 7 bases between. The CDR3 spans 13 residues. Filled out from reference TRBV9 and TRBJ2-5, the complete variable domain reads DSGVTQTPKHLITATGQRVTLRCSPRSGDLSVYWYQQSLDQGLQFLIQYYNGEERAKGNILERFSAQQFPDLHSELNLSSLELGDSALYFCASSVATGETQYFGPGTRLLVL.

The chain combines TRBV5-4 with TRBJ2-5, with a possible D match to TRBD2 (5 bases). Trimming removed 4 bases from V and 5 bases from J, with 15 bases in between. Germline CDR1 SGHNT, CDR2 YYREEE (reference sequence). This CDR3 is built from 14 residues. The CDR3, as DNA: TGTGCCAGCAGCCCGACTATAGAGCCGGAGACCCAGTACTTC. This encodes CASSPTIEPETQYF.

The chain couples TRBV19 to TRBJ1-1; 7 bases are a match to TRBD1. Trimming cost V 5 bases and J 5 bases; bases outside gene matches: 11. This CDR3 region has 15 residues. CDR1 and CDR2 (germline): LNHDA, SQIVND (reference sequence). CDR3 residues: CASSLLAGGVTEAFF. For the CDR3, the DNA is TGTGCCAGTAGTCTCCTGGCAGGGGGAGTTACTGAAGCTTTCTTT.

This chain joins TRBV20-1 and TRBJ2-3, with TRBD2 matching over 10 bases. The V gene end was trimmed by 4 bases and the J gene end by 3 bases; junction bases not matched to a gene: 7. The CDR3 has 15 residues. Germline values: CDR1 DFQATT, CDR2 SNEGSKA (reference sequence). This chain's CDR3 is CSATSSGRVTDTQYF. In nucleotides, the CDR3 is TGCAGTGCTACTTCTAGCGGGAGAGTGACAGATACGCAGTATTTT.

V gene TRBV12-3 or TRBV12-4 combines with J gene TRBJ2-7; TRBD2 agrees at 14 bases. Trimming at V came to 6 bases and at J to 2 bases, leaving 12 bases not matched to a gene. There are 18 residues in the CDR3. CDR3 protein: CASSTTRQTSGRAYEQYF. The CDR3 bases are TGTGCCAGCAGCACCACACGTCAGACTAGCGGGAGGGCCTACGAGCAGTACTTC.

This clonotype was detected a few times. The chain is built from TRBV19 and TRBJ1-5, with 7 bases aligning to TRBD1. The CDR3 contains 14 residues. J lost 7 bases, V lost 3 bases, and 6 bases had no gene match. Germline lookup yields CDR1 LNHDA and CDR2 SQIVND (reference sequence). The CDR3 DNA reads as TGTGCCAGTAGTATTCAGGGGGATGGACAGCCCCAGCATTTT. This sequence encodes CASSIQGDGQPQHF.

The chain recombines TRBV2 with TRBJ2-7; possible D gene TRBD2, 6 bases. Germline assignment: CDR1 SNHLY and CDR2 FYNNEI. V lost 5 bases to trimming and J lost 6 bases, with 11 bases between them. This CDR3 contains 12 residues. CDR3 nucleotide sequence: TGTGCCAGCAGTCTGACTAGACCCGAGCAGTACTTC. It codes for CASSLTRPEQYF.

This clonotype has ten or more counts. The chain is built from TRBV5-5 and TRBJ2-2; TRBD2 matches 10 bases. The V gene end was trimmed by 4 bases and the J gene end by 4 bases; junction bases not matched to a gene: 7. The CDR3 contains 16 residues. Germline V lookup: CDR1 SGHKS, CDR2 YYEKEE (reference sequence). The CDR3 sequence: CASSPGLAELTGELFF. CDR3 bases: TGTGCCAGCAGCCCCGGACTAGCGGAGCTCACCGGGGAGCTGTTTTTT. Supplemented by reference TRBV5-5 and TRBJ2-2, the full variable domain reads DAGVTQSPTHLIKTRGQQVTLRCSPISGHKSVSWYQQVLGQGPQFIFQYYEKEERGRGNFPDRFSARQFPNYSSELNVNALLLGDSALYLCASSPGLAELTGELFFGEGSRLTVL.

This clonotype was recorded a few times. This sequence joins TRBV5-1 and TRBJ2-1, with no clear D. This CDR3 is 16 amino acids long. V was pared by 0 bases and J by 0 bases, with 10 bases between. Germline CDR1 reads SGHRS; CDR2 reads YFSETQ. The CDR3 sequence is CASSLVQASSYNEQFF. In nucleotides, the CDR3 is TGCGCCAGCAGCTTGGTTCAGGCGAGCTCCTACAATGAGCAGTTCTTC. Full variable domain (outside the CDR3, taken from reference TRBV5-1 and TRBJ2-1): KAGVTQTPRYLIKTRGQQVTLSCSPISGHRSVSWYQQTPGQGLQFLFEYFSETQRNKGNFPGRFSGRQFSNSRSEMNVSTLELGDSALYLCASSLVQASSYNEQFFGPGTRLTVL.

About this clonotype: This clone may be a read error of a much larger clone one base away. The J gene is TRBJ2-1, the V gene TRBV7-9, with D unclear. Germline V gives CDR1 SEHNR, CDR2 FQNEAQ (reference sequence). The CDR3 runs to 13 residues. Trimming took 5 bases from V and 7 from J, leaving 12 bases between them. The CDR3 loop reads CASSAPMGNEQFF. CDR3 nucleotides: TGTGCCAGCAGCGCGCCTATGGGGAATGAGCAGTTCTTC. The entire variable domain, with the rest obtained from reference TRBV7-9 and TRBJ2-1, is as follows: DTGVSQNPRHKITKRGQNVTFRCDPISEHNRLYWYRQTLGQGPEFLTYFQNEAQLEKSRLLSDRFSAERPKGSFSTLEIQRTEQGDSAMYLCASSAPMGNEQFFGPGTRLTVL.